This paragraph covers one TCR beta chain sequence. The data originate from a study of siplizumab effects on memory and regulatory T cells. V lost 5 bases, J lost 2 bases, and 4 bases stayed unmatched. CDR1 is SGHRS and CDR2 is YFSETQ in the germline V gene. The CDR3 loop spans 14 amino acids. TCRdb keeps only in-frame clones here, not all; method: immunoSEQ multiplex PCR. The table shows 100,000 or so clones, with about 91% occurring only once. The TCR originated in a human donor in good health. Sequences were obtained from Tregs sorted from blood. This rearrangement joins TRBV5-1 to TRBJ2-3, with 8 bases that match TRBD1. In DNA form, the CDR3 reads TGCGCCAGCAGGGGGACAGGAAACACAGATACGCAGTATTTT. Translated: CASRGTGNTDTQYF.